Sequencing of this T cell receptor beta chain was carried out in a study of tumor-infiltrating lymphocytes in primary liver carcinoma. Whole-study context: Stage T1-T3 N0M0 and a size of about 4.2 to 10 cm characterized the tumors. Findings of the study overall: Comparison of CD4+ and CD8+ repertoires was precluded by bulk unsorted samples. Tumor region pairs shared more overlap than did tumor-adjacent and tumor-blood pairs.

V lost 1 base to trimming and J lost 8 bases; unmatched junction nucleotides: 6. Per germline, CDR1 SGHTA and CDR2 FQGNSA. This CDR3 is 14 amino acids long. Germline DNA was also extracted, while the blood RNA originated from unsorted whole blood. Researchers reported drawing four milliliters of peripheral blood before surgery. TCR beta cDNA came from 400 to 500 ng total RNA, primed with a constant-region primer. Sequencing libraries for TCR beta derived from three nested multiplex PCR rounds that used slightly modified ARM-PCR. Researchers ran the first two PCR rounds for approximately 10 cycles each with TRBV1-TRBV30 forward primers and a C-beta reverse primer. TCRdb independently ran MiXCR on the multiplex PCR reads; one entry per CDR3 protein. The sample shows nearly 200,000 distinct CDR3 sequences, less than 70% of them seen only once. With regard to this clonotype: Its antigen is not known.

Sequencing was done on a sample of peripheral blood. The chain recombines TRBV7-2 with TRBJ1-2; 8 nucleotides align to TRBD1. The clonotype comes from a woman between 55 and 75 years old with primary liver carcinoma and hepatitis B virus infection. In DNA form, the CDR3 reads TGTGCCAGCAGCTTAGTAGAGGGGACAGGAGGCTACACCTTC. This translates into CASSLVEGTGGYTF.